This T cell receptor beta chain originates from a study of cytomegalovirus exposure and HLA in healthy donors. On this clone: Its antigen is undetermined.

The CDR3 sequence is 19 residues long. CDR1 is ENHRY, CDR2 SYGVKD, per germline. V was pared by 3 bases and J by 0 bases, with 23 bases between. Study-wide results and limits: Certain sequence variants were highly shared and formed a cluster, and this cluster was likely a sequencing artifact. In a later analysis, specific HLA alleles were associated with more than 15,000 TCR beta sequences at a 0.05 false discovery rate. Per a prior analysis, the majority of TCR beta V segments were productive roughly 90% or roughly 30% of the time.

This donor had no CMV serostatus on record. Amplification used 60 Vbeta primers and 13 Jbeta primers. Profiled with immunoSEQ multiplex PCR; TCRdb holds only in-frame clones, not every one. The sample yields about 150,000 clones, 66% seen once. The sequence derives from a human donor in good health. The chain joins TRBV10-3 to TRBJ1-1; D not certain. Input material: PBMCs. The CDR3 sequence: CAISDYRDHGEIMNTEAFF. DNA of the CDR3: TGTGCCATCAGTGATTACCGGGATCACGGGGAGATAATGAACACTGAAGCTTTCTTT.